This entry lists 4 T cell receptor beta chains sequenced from one sample in a study of blood T cell repertoires in COVID-19. Repertoires were generated with immunoSEQ multiplex PCR, while TCRdb's copy carries only in-frame clones and drops some. This table holds a few hundred thousand clones, around 92% found once. Sequenced: peripheral blood. Receptors were obtained from a man between 18 and 29 years old who had recovered from COVID-19.

This chain uses TRBV4-1 with TRBJ1-5; 9 nucleotides match TRBD1. This CDR3 comprises 15 residues. The V segment lost 0 bases and the J segment 9 bases; nucleotides outside the gene matches: 6. CDR1 and CDR2 from the germline V gene are MGHRA and YSYEKL. The CDR3: CASSQEGQGLGPQHF. The CDR3 DNA sequence: TGCGCCAGCAGCCAAGAGGGACAGGGCTTAGGGCCCCAGCATTTT.

This chain uses TRBV5-1 with TRBJ2-1; D perhaps matches TRBD2 (6 bases). CDR1 and CDR2 from the germline V gene are SGHRS and YFSETQ. Trimming took off 4 bases at V and 3 bases at J, with 17 bases between the two ends. CDR3 length: 16 amino acids. CDR3 sequence: CASSRSGSNSYNEQFF. CDR3 bases: TGCGCCAGCAGCCGTTCCGGGAGCAACAGCTACAATGAGCAGTTCTTC.

This chain connects TRBV6-6 to TRBJ2-7; 9 bases are shared with TRBD1. This CDR3 is built from 11 residues. Germline values: CDR1 MNHNY, CDR2 SVGAGI (reference sequence). J was trimmed by 12 bases and V by 4 bases; bases with no gene match: 4. CDR3 sequence (DNA): TGTGCCAGCAGTTTCGGGACAGGGCTGTACTTC. As protein: CASSFGTGLYF.

The rearrangement joins TRBV9 to TRBJ1-2; D is undetermined. The CDR3 is 15 amino acids. In germline, CDR1 is SGDLS, CDR2 YYNGEE. V was trimmed by 3 bases and J by 4 bases, leaving 16 bases between them. CDR3 amino acids: CASSGGGPNPYGYTF. The CDR3 DNA sequence: TGTGCCAGCAGCGGAGGAGGGCCCAATCCCTATGGCTACACCTTC. Looking up the rest from reference TRBV9 and TRBJ1-2 gives the full variable domain: DSGVTQTPKHLITATGQRVTLRCSPRSGDLSVYWYQQSLDQGLQFLIQYYNGEERAKGNILERFSAQQFPDLHSELNLSSLELGDSALYFCASSGGGPNPYGYTFGSGTRLTVV.